This is a list of T cell receptor beta chains from one sample in a study of type 1 regulatory T cells. These TCRs are of unknown antigen specificity. TCRdb itself ran the reads through MiXCR, one entry per CDR3 protein. The sample consists of roughly 62,000 distinct CDR3 sequences, 60% to 65% of them appearing once. The sequenced sample was cultured non-Tr1 T cells, either the whole culture or a sorted T cell fraction (not recorded which). These receptors all stem from a human donor in good health. Each CDR3 is given with its conserved first and last residue. The D gene is left open where the match is weak. Size values are once, few and many counts, or a class for expanded clones, and some rows have none.

abundance	v_gene	d_gene	j_gene	CDR3aa	CDR3nt
.	TRBV6-6	.	TRBJ2-5	CASTPLEGETQYF	TGTGCCAGCACTCCCCTCGAGGGAGAGACCCAGTACTTC
.	TRBV15	.	TRBJ1-1	CATSRGGELTEAFF	TGTGCCACCAGCAGAGGAGGGGAACTGACTGAAGCTTTCTTT
medium-sized	TRBV24-1	.	TRBJ1-5	CATSASNQPQHF	TGTGCCACCAGTGCCTCCAATCAGCCCCAGCATTTT
.	TRBV27	TRBD2	TRBJ2-1	CASSFAGTNYNEQFF	TGTGCCAGCAGTTTTGCCGGGACTAACTACAATGAGCAGTTCTTC
.	TRBV2	.	TRBJ2-7	CASSDTGYHEQYF	TGTGCCAGCAGTGACACAGGGTACCACGAGCAGTACTTC
.	TRBV20-1	.	TRBJ2-7	CSASPLAVYRYEQYF	TGCAGTGCTAGTCCCTTGGCAGTTTATCGGTACGAGCAGTACTTC
.	TRBV4-1	.	TRBJ1-1	CASRNGQVNTEAFF	TGCGCCAGCAGAAACGGACAAGTGAACACTGAAGCTTTCTTT
.	TRBV7-2	.	TRBJ2-7	CASSLPDTYEQYF	TGTGCCAGCAGCTTACCGGATACCTACGAGCAGTACTTC
.	TRBV6-5	.	TRBJ2-2	CASSVVAIGELFF	TGTGCCAGCAGCGTAGTAGCGATCGGGGAGCTGTTTTTT
.	TRBV6-5	.	TRBJ1-1	CASSGLLLNTEAFF	TGTGCCAGCAGTGGGTTATTGTTGAACACTGAAGCTTTCTTT
.	TRBV29-1	.	TRBJ2-7	CSVAGARTNYEQYF	TGCAGCGTTGCTGGGGCCCGGACAAACTACGAGCAGTACTTC
.	TRBV6-5	TRBD1	TRBJ1-4	CASSSGQVSEKLFF	TGTGCCAGCAGTTCAGGACAGGTATCGGAAAAACTGTTTTTT
.	TRBV5-1	TRBD1	TRBJ2-7	CASSLRGQGATIEQYF	TGCGCCAGCAGCTTAAGAGGACAGGGGGCGACGATCGAGCAGTACTTC
few	TRBV20-1	TRBD1	TRBJ1-2	CSARGADRGNYGYTF	TGCAGTGCTAGAGGAGCGGACAGGGGGAACTATGGCTACACCTTC
once	TRBV12-3/TRBV12-4	TRBD2	TRBJ2-5	CASSPPSGQETQYF	TGTGCCAGCAGCCCACCTAGCGGCCAAGAGACCCAGTACTTC
.	TRBV6-2/TRBV6-3	.	TRBJ1-5	CASSESQTNQPQHF	TGTGCCAGCAGTGAATCACAGACCAATCAGCCCCAGCATTTT
.	TRBV6-5	.	TRBJ2-7	CASRRDMGAYEQYF	TGTGCCAGCAGAAGGGACATGGGGGCTTACGAGCAGTACTTC
.	TRBV5-1	.	TRBJ1-4	CASSLDPGTNEKLFF	TGCGCCAGCAGCTTGGATCCGGGGACTAATGAAAAACTGTTTTTT
.	TRBV4-1	.	TRBJ2-7	CASSQAPSNSGYEQYF	TGCGCCAGCAGCCAAGCCCCCTCCAATTCTGGCTACGAGCAGTACTTC
.	TRBV19	.	TRBJ1-1	CASSRRGASNTEAFF	TGTGCCAGTAGCCGCCGGGGAGCCTCAAACACTGAAGCTTTCTTT
.	TRBV12-3/TRBV12-4	.	TRBJ1-5	CASREQGVLSNQPQHF	TGTGCCAGCAGAGAACAGGGTGTGCTAAGCAATCAGCCCCAGCATTTT
.	TRBV20-1	TRBD2	TRBJ2-1	CSARGTSGSSHEQFF	TGCAGTGCTAGAGGGACTAGCGGGAGCTCCCATGAGCAGTTCTTC
few	TRBV7-8	TRBD1	TRBJ2-5	CASSRHRDRKETQYF	TGTGCCAGCAGCCGGCACCGGGACAGGAAAGAGACCCAGTACTTC
.	TRBV7-2	.	TRBJ2-5	CASSLAAGVTQYF	TGTGCCAGCAGCTTAGCAGCAGGGGTTACCCAGTACTTC
few	TRBV5-1	.	TRBJ2-6	CASSLDLSANVLTF	TGCGCCAGCAGCTTGGACCTTAGCGCCAACGTCCTGACTTTC
.	TRBV7-9	.	TRBJ1-5	CASSLQGSNQPQHF	TGTGCCAGCAGCTTACAGGGATCCAATCAGCCCCAGCATTTT
.	TRBV20-1	TRBD2	TRBJ2-3	CSARVISGRTGTDTQYF	TGCAGTGCTAGAGTTATTAGCGGGAGAACGGGGACAGATACGCAGTATTTT
.	TRBV5-1	TRBD1	TRBJ2-2	CASSSRRQGSFVNTGELFF	TGCGCCAGCAGCTCCCGACGACAGGGATCGTTCGTGAACACCGGGGAGCTGTTTTTT
.	TRBV9	.	TRBJ2-3	CASSPQVADTQYF	TGTGCCAGCAGCCCCCAGGTGGCCGATACGCAGTATTTT
once	TRBV29-1	.	TRBJ2-1	CSVEDWTDNEQFF	TGCAGCGTTGAAGATTGGACAGACAATGAGCAGTTCTTC
.	TRBV29-1	TRBD1	TRBJ1-1	CSVELGQGTEAFF	TGCAGCGTTGAACTCGGACAGGGCACTGAAGCTTTCTTT
many	TRBV7-2	.	TRBJ2-3	CASSFREGGGTQYF	TGTGCCAGCAGCTTTAGGGAGGGAGGGGGTACGCAGTATTTT
.	TRBV6-6	TRBD1	TRBJ2-7	CASSYDRGRDEQYF	TGTGCCAGCAGTTACGACAGGGGGCGCGACGAGCAGTACTTC
few	TRBV6-2/TRBV6-3	.	TRBJ1-3	CASRPGTTAAEHTIYF	TGTGCCAGCAGACCCGGGACAACGGCGGCGGAGCACACCATATATTTT
.	TRBV7-9	.	TRBJ1-2	CASSTSGVNYGYTF	TGTGCCAGCAGCACATCAGGGGTTAACTATGGCTACACCTTC